One and the same sample provided the 29 T cell receptor beta chains below, sequenced in a study of PD-1 blockade in classical Hodgkin lymphoma. No patient escaped relapse after autologous stem cell transplantation, and brentuximab vedotin exposure varied. Here immunoSEQ multiplex PCR was the method, and the copy in TCRdb shows in-frame clones only, minus some. The sample yields nearly 55,000 clones, roughly 80% seen once. The sequencing used peripheral blood mononuclear cells (PBMCs), collected at baseline. All receptors come from a human donor with classical Hodgkin lymphoma.

J is TRBJ1-2 and V is TRBV10-3, with TRBD1 identical over 7 bases. The CDR3 loop spans 16 amino acids. The V gene end was trimmed by 3 bases and the J gene end by 6 bases; junction bases not matched to a gene: 13. Germline CDR1 is ENHRY and CDR2 is SYGVKD. CDR3 nucleotides: TGTGCCATCAGTGACGGAGGAAGTAGACAGGGACATGGCTACACCTTC. It is translated as CAISDGGSRQGHGYTF.

This clone has more than one count but fewer than ten. The chain is built from TRBV4-3 and TRBJ1-5, with a tentative D call TRBD1 (5 bases). The ends were cut back, 1 base at V and 1 base at J, with 8 bases in the middle. CDR3 length: 15 amino acids. CDR1 is LGHNA, CDR2 YSLEER, per germline. The CDR3 spells CASSQGQLSNQPQHF. The CDR3 nucleotides are TGCGCCAGCAGCCAAGGACAGCTCAGCAATCAGCCCCAGCATTTT.

The V and J genes are TRBV11-3 and TRBJ1-4; D is unresolved. The CDR3 spans 11 residues. The germline CDR1 and CDR2 sequences are SGHNT and YENEEA. The V end was cut by 9 bases, the J end by 8 bases, with 10 bases between. The CDR3 sequence: CASVLGEKLFF. The CDR3 region has the DNA TGTGCCAGTGTTCTGGGGGAAAAACTGTTTTTT.

The rearrangement links TRBV28 to TRBJ2-3; D might be TRBD2 (5 bases). Germline V gene lookup returns CDR1 MDHEN and CDR2 SYDVKM. V lost 8 bases and J 6 bases, leaving 9 bases between the germline ends. CDR3 length: 11 residues. The CDR3 region is CASHRGDTQYF. CDR3 coding DNA: TGTGCCAGCCATCGAGGGGATACGCAGTATTTT.

This clone came up a few times. Other nucleotide sequences in the sample specify the same CDR3. The chain employs TRBV5-4 and TRBJ2-7, with 7 nucleotides matching TRBD2. J gave up 5 bases and V 1 base, and 6 bases lay outside the gene matches. Germline V gives CDR1 SGHNT, CDR2 YYREEE (reference sequence). The CDR3 consists of 14 residues. The CDR3 DNA reads as TGTGCCAGCAGCTTGAGGGAGGGCCAGAACGAGCAGTACTTC. Amino acids: CASSLREGQNEQYF. Using reference TRBV5-4 and TRBJ2-7 for the parts outside the CDR3, the full variable domain is ETGVTQSPTHLIKTRGQQVTLRCSSQSGHNTVSWYQQALGQGPQFIFQYYREEENGRGNFPPRFSGLQFPNYSSELNVNALELDDSALYLCASSLREGQNEQYFGPGTRLTVT.

The chain recombines TRBV19 with TRBJ2-2; the D call may be TRBD1 or TRBD2 (6 bases each). Germline CDR1 reads LNHDA; CDR2 reads SQIVND (reference sequence). V lost 7 bases and J lost 3, with 18 bases in between. The CDR3 consists of 16 residues. Here the CDR3 DNA reads TGTGCCAGTACCTCAGTAGGGGGGCGGCACACCGGGGAGCTGTTTTTT. Residues: CASTSVGGRHTGELFF.

This clone was observed once. The rearrangement links TRBV4-3 to TRBJ2-3; D not certain. The germline V and J ends were trimmed by 1 base and 0 bases, with 5 bases remaining between them. The length of the CDR3 is 14 residues. Germline V gives CDR1 LGHNA, CDR2 YSLEER. The DNA of the CDR3 is TGCGCCAGCAGCCAAGGCGTTAGCACAGATACGCAGTATTTT. Its translation: CASSQGVSTDTQYF.

The V gene is TRBV5-1, the J gene TRBJ1-1, with a tentative D call TRBD1 (6 bases). CDR3 length: 13 amino acids. In germline, CDR1 is SGHRS, CDR2 YFSETQ. V lost 3 bases to trimming and J lost 10 bases, with 16 bases between them. The chain's CDR3 is CASSSNRDHGAFF. Here the CDR3 DNA reads TGCGCCAGCAGCTCAAACAGGGATCATGGAGCTTTCTTT.

This clone was seen a single time. The gene calls are TRBV7-2 and TRBJ1-5; 8 bases are a match to TRBD1. The CDR3 has 15 amino acids. CDR1 and CDR2 (germline): SGHTA, FQGNSA. J gave up 3 bases and V 4 bases, and 5 bases lay outside the gene matches. CDR3 amino acids: CASSSRTGYNQPQHF. CDR3 bases: TGTGCCAGCAGCTCCCGGACAGGGTACAATCAGCCCCAGCATTTT.

The chain is built from TRBV19 and TRBJ2-1; D gene uncertain. The germline CDR1 and CDR2 sequences are LNHDA and SQIVND (reference sequence). The CDR3 contains 13 residues. V was cut by 5 bases and J by 5 bases, with 10 bases left in between. For the CDR3, the DNA is TGTGCCAGTAGTGCCCACCGGGACAATGAGCAGTTCTTC. This sequence encodes CASSAHRDNEQFF.

The chain carries TRBV5-6 and TRBJ1-2; D might be TRBD1 (5 bases). Germline lookup yields CDR1 SGHDT and CDR2 YYEEEE. V was clipped by 0 bases and J by 0 bases, with 9 bases between them. This CDR3 region has 15 residues. DNA for the CDR3: TGTGCCAGCAGCTTGGGGGCAGGGACTAACTATGGCTACACCTTC. It specifies CASSLGAGTNYGYTF. The whole variable domain, remainder taken from reference TRBV5-6 and TRBJ1-2, is DAGVTQSPTHLIKTRGQQVTLRCSPKSGHDTVSWYQQALGQGPQFIFQYYEEEERQRGNFPDRFSGHQFPNYSSELNVNALLLGDSALYLCASSLGAGTNYGYTFGSGTRLTVV.

V usage is TRBV7-9 and J usage is TRBJ1-5, with D uncertain. Germline values: CDR1 SEHNR, CDR2 FQNEAQ (reference sequence). V was pared by 0 bases and J by 0 bases, with 9 bases between. The CDR3 is 16 residues long. The CDR3 DNA is TGTGCCAGCAGCTTAGCGGGCCGATATAGCAATCAGCCCCAGCATTTT. The encoded protein is CASSLAGRYSNQPQHF.

This chain uses TRBV7-6 with TRBJ2-3; no definite D call. Trimming pared 5 bases from V and 1 base from J, leaving 10 bases between. The CDR3 extends over 14 amino acids. CDR1 is SGHVS, CDR2 FNYEAQ, per germline. CDR3 nucleotide sequence: TGTGCCAGCAGCAGAGCTTGGGGCACAGATACGCAGTATTTT. Translating gives CASSRAWGTDTQYF.

V is TRBV6-1 and J is TRBJ2-1; TRBD2 agrees at 7 bases. The CDR3 sequence is 15 residues long. Germline CDR1 and CDR2: MNHNS and SASEGT. J was trimmed by 5 bases and V by 7 bases; bases with no gene match: 11. CDR3 amino acids: CASTEWASGNNEQFF. In DNA, the CDR3 is TGTGCCAGCACCGAATGGGCTAGCGGAAACAATGAGCAGTTCTTC.

The genes are TRBV12-5 and TRBJ2-3; the D gene is possibly TRBD1 (6 bases). V was clipped by 4 bases and J by 4 bases, with 9 bases between them. CDR3 length: 13 amino acids. The germline gives CDR1 LGHNT, CDR2 FRNRAP. CDR3 in DNA: TGTGCTAGTGGTTCCTCAGGGGCAGATACGCAGTATTTT. As protein: CASGSSGADTQYF.

The V and J genes are TRBV14 and TRBJ1-2, with TRBD1 as a possible D gene (5 bases). This CDR3 comprises 15 residues. V lost 2 bases and J 0 bases, leaving 10 bases between the germline ends. The germline V gene encodes CDR1 SGHDN and CDR2 FVKESK. In nucleotides, the CDR3 is TGTGCCAGCAGCCAATTTGGGGGAGCTAACTATGGCTACACCTTC. Translation: CASSQFGGANYGYTF.

This clone was seen just once. V gene TRBV7-9 combines with J gene TRBJ2-3; D is uncertain. Germline CDR1 SEHNR, CDR2 FQNEAQ (reference sequence). V was clipped by 3 bases and J by 2 bases, with 9 bases between them. The CDR3 contains 14 residues. The CDR3 DNA reads TGTGCCAGCAGCTTTTTCACTGACACAGATACGCAGTATTTT. Its protein product is CASSFFTDTDTQYF.

The chain couples TRBV5-4 to TRBJ1-2; tentative D call: TRBD1 (5 bases). Germline assignment: CDR1 SGHNT and CDR2 YYREEE (reference sequence). Trimming took off 4 bases at V and 1 base at J, with 23 bases between the two ends. The CDR3 length is 18 residues. In DNA, the CDR3 is TGTGCCAGCAGCCGAACCCTCGGCGTCAGGGAACTTAACTATGGCTACACCTTC. This translates into CASSRTLGVRELNYGYTF.

This clone appeared a few times. The V gene is TRBV4-3, the J gene TRBJ1-5; the D gene is possibly TRBD1 (5 bases). CDR1 is LGHNA and CDR2 is YSLEER in the germline V gene. This CDR3 is built from 13 residues. V gave up 3 bases and J gave up 7 bases, with 10 bases separating them. In nucleotides, the CDR3 is TGCGCCAGCAGCCAGCAGGGAGGGCAGCCCCAGCATTTT. Protein product: CASSQQGGQPQHF.

The chain links TRBV30 to TRBJ1-2; no firm D call. This CDR3 has 11 amino acids. Germline lookup yields CDR1 GTSNPN and CDR2 SVGIG (reference sequence). Trimming took off 5 bases at V and 6 bases at J, with 10 bases between the two ends. CDR3 loop: CAWRRFDGYTF. For the CDR3, the DNA is TGTGCCTGGCGACGCTTTGATGGCTACACCTTC.

V usage is TRBV10-3 and J usage is TRBJ1-2, with 10 bases aligning to TRBD1. The V gene's germline CDR1 is ENHRY and CDR2 SYGVKD. The V and J ends lost 3 bases and 2 bases, in that order; junction bases with no gene match: 6. The CDR3 is 16 residues long. CDR3 DNA sequence: TGTGCCATCAGTGACGACAGGGGGCGTCGAAACTATGGCTACACCTTC. Translating it yields CAISDDRGRRNYGYTF.

This chain uses TRBV7-9 with TRBJ2-3; 9 positions match TRBD1. The germline V gene has CDR1 SEHNR and CDR2 FQNEAQ (reference sequence). The CDR3 length is 14 residues. The trim removed 1 base at V and 4 bases at J, leaving 0 bases unmatched. The CDR3 DNA is TGTGCCAGCAGCTTAGGACAGGGGGCAGATACGCAGTATTTT. Its protein product is CASSLGQGADTQYF.

The genes are TRBV6-6 and TRBJ2-5; no firm D call. This CDR3 spans 12 amino acids. Germline V gene sequence: CDR1 MNHNY, CDR2 SVGAGI (reference sequence). The V end lost 0 bases, the J end lost 5 bases, and 4 bases lay between the germline ends. This CDR3 is CASSYSFETQYF. For the CDR3, the DNA is TGTGCCAGCAGTTACTCGTTCGAGACCCAGTACTTC.

V usage is TRBV21-1 and J usage is TRBJ2-1; the table gives TRBD2 as D, unverified against the DNA. TRBV21-1 is assigned pseudogene status. This CDR3 comprises 19 residues. CDR3 in amino acids: CASSKDLMKLAGVFDEQFF. Here the CDR3 DNA reads TGTGCCAGCAGCAAAGATTTGATGAAGCTAGCGGGAGTTTTCGATGAGCAGTTCTTC.

The chain is built from TRBV4-1 and TRBJ1-1, with no clear D. The CDR3 runs 17 residues. Per germline, CDR1 MGHRA and CDR2 YSYEKL. Trimming shortened V by 4 bases and J by 0 bases, and 18 bases separated the two germline ends. The CDR3 DNA reads as TGCGCCAGCAGCCCCCCCCCGGGGAAAGGGCTGAACACTGAAGCTTTCTTT. Translating gives CASSPPPGKGLNTEAFF.

The chain is built from TRBV5-4 and TRBJ1-4; 7 bases are shared with TRBD1. The CDR3 extends over 13 amino acids. Germline V gene sequence: CDR1 SGHNT, CDR2 YYREEE (reference sequence). Trimming at V came to 5 bases and at J to 5 bases, leaving 3 bases not matched to a gene. CDR3 coding DNA: TGTGCCAGCAGGGGCAGGGGGAATGAAAAACTGTTTTTT. Translation gives CASRGRGNEKLFF.

This clone turned up a few times. This chain connects TRBV7-9 to TRBJ1-4; possible D gene TRBD1, 5 bases. V was clipped by 4 bases and J by 8 bases, with 14 bases between them. The CDR3 sequence is 14 residues long. Germline CDR1 and CDR2: SEHNR and FQNEAQ (reference sequence). CDR3 sequence (DNA): TGTGCCAGCAGCTGGGACCGCTGGTCCGAAAAACTGTTTTTT. Its protein product is CASSWDRWSEKLFF.

This sequence joins TRBV2 and TRBJ2-5; the D is unclear. The CDR3 extends over 12 amino acids. V lost 4 bases and J 3 bases, leaving 6 bases between the germline ends. The germline gives CDR1 SNHLY, CDR2 FYNNEI. CDR3 amino acids: CASSGEEETQYF. The CDR3 DNA follows: TGTGCCAGCAGTGGAGAAGAAGAGACCCAGTACTTC. The variable domain in full, completed from reference TRBV2 and TRBJ2-5, reads EPEVTQTPSHQVTQMGQEVILRCVPISNHLYFYWYRQILGQKVEFLVSFYNNEISEKSEIFDDQFSVERPDGSNFTLKIRSTKLEDSAMYFCASSGEEETQYFGPGTRLLVL.

The CDR3 spells CASSQAGGGQGASETQYF. The CDR3, as DNA: TGCGCCAGCAGCCAAGCTGGGGGTGGACAGGGAGCTTCAGAGACCCAGTACTTC. The chain has TRBV4-3 and TRBJ2-5; 8 bases match TRBD1. There are 18 residues in the CDR3. V shed 1 base and J 4 bases; nucleotides not matched to a gene: 14. Germline V gene sequence: CDR1 LGHNA, CDR2 YSLEER.